This TCR beta chain was retrieved from a study of T cell repertoires in aging, cancer and after chemotherapy. Turning to the study itself: Six age groups, ranging from 30 or younger to 70 or older, included the donors. Healthy donor repertoires were recorded over several months to years and showed clear clonal overlap.

Regarding this clonotype: Its antigen is unknown.

The template was genomic DNA from peripheral blood, not RNA. TRB rearrangements spanning V, D and J were amplified using mixed TRB-A/B primers. TCRdb re-derived calls from the multiplex PCR reads in MiXCR, one entry per CDR3 protein. The table has about 2,300 distinct CDR3 sequences, roughly a quarter seen once. Germline CDR1 reads SGHNT; CDR2 reads YYREEE (reference sequence). Losses at the gene ends were 2 bases for V and 3 bases for J; bases not matched to a gene: 4. The CDR3 contains 16 residues. Findings and limits, study-wide: The repertoire data cannot show anything about immunological memory following chemotherapy.

Source material: blood. The rearrangement joins TRBV5-4 to TRBJ2-3, with TRBD2 identical over 12 bases. This sequence was found in a human donor in good health. The CDR3 DNA is TGTGCCAGCAGCTTTACTAGCGGGGGGAGGACAGATACGCAGTATTTT. This encodes CASSFTSGGRTDTQYF.